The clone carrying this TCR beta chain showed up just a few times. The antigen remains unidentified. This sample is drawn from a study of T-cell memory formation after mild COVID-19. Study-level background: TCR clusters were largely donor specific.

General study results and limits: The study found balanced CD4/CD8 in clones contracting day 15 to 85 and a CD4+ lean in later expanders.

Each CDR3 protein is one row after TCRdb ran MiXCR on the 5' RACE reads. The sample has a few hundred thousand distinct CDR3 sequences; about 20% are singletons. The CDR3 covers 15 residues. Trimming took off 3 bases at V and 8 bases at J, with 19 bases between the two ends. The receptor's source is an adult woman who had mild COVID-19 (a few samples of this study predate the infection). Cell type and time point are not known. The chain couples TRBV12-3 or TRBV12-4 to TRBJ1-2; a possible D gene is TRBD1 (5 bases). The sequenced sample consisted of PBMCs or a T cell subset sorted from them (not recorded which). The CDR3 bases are TGTGCCAGCAGTTTGCAGGGCCCCCTTGGGGGAGGCTACACCTTC. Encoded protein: CASSLQGPLGGGYTF.